This TCR beta chain was profiled in a study of T cells in Graves' hyperthyroidism and ophthalmopathy (dated by TCRdb to the late 2010s). With regard to the full study: A discovery cohort of about 100 patients, 43 with Graves' ophthalmopathy and about 58 with stable Graves' hyperthyroidism, was used to find distinguishing TCR V-J signatures. Prospective prediction of ophthalmopathy was tested in an independent validation cohort consisting of 18 hyperthyroidism patients and some 17 patients who later progressed to ophthalmopathy. The 95 to 100 discovery patients were randomly divided into training and test sets at a 7:3 ratio. The study also compared thyroid tissue and blood T-cell repertoires from over 5 Graves' hyperthyroidism patients. Once sampling was done, hyperthyroidism patients were given methimazole at a starting dose of 30 mg daily, whereas ophthalmopathy patients were given high-dose intravenous methylprednisolone. According to the paper, TCR Vbeta CDR3 sequencing was carried out on 135 peripheral blood samples, which came from fewer than 50 ophthalmopathy, around 74 hyperthyroidism and roughly 17 progressor patients. The full study reports these points: During validation, the model predicted progression to ophthalmopathy a median of approximately 6 months ahead of onset, with roughly 65% sensitivity and around 73% specificity. Most expanded thyroid clonotypes (frequency above 0.001) were also detected in blood, a finding suggesting that blood repertoires may reflect thyroid immune responses. In cross-validation, a model built on a 13 V-J signature told ophthalmopathy apart from stable hyperthyroidism with 85% to 90% sensitivity and approximately 81% specificity, and in testing the same model reached 80%/75%. No statistical method was used to fix the sample size in advance, and group allocation was not hidden from the investigators.

The V and J ends are trimmed by 8 bases and 1 base, leaving 8 bases between them. The germline V gene (reference sequence) sets CDR1 to LNHDA and CDR2 to SQIVND. Its CDR3 holds 12 amino acids, cysteine through phenylalanine. Of the read, only the CDR3 DNA is kept; its 36 bases are in frame from base 1. A word on this clonotype: The antigen it recognizes is unknown. The record has no base qualities; no much larger clone is one base away.

Amplification of TCR beta CDR3 regions was carried out from RNA transcripts. A first-round RT-PCR of the TCR CDR3 used the HTBI primer set with the Qiagen OneStep RT-PCR kit. Libraries were constructed in a second round of multiplex PCR, after which size selection and purification were carried out. Libraries were sequenced paired-end with 100 bp reads on an Illumina HiSeq2000. Per the original workflow: Raw data were processed with SOAPnuke, discarding reads with adapters, uncalled bases, mean Phred below 15, or no exact constant-primer or identifier match. High-quality paired reads were merged using COPE v1.2.5, and each unique nucleotide sequence was defined as a clonotype. MiTCR v1.1 was used to align clonotypes to the IMGT TRBV, TRBD and TRBJ reference segments. Analysis was restricted to V-J combinations with a frequency above 0.0001, which covered about 99% of repertoires. The TCS score was defined as F50 (clonal expansion) divided by E x V (chaos), with BLOSUM62-based TCRdist calculated between CDR3 peptides within each V-J. Welch's t-statistics and random forest reduced fewer than 550 V-J features to 10 to 15, which were used in a naive Bayes classifier (R e1071). Thyroid-blood repertoire similarity was quantified with the Morisita-Horn index. TCRdb trimmed the raw reads at Q25, called clones with MiXCR and kept productive beta chains. Every CDR3 protein is listed once, alongside the most common genes and DNA of its rows. TCRdb assigned the V and J calls; the authors' analysis was not used. The sample records roughly 500,000 distinct CDR3 sequences, 46% of which are singletons. Clones ranked in the top ten supply around 47% of the sample.

Patients with uncontrolled infections, other autoimmune diseases, pregnancy or lactation were excluded. Clinical symptoms, serum thyroxine and TRAb, thyroid ultrasound, and orbital computed tomography formed the basis for the diagnoses. Total RNA was extracted using Trizol reagent, and RNA quality was assessed on an Agilent 2100 Bioanalyzer. This receptor chain uses TRBV19 and TRBJ1-1; no confident D gene assignment can be made. The clonotype was recovered from an adult woman with Graves' disease, either hyperthyroidism or ophthalmopathy (not recorded which). Specimen: peripheral blood or thyroid tissue (not recorded which). The CDR3 amino acid sequence is: CASLAENTEAFF. The base sequence is TGTGCCAGTTTAGCAGAGAACACTGAAGCTTTCTTT.